The 20 T cell receptor beta chains presented below share a single source sample, sequenced in a study of blood T cell repertoires in COVID-19. Produced via immunoSEQ multiplex PCR; TCRdb's table is partial and in-frame only. The sample has about 160,000 clones, approximately 81% seen once. The specimen sequenced was PBMCs or T cells enriched from blood (not recorded which). The receptors originated from a middle-aged woman with acute COVID-19.

The rearrangement links TRBV7-9 to TRBJ2-3; 8 bases are shared with TRBD2. The CDR3 is 18 amino acids. The germline CDR1 and CDR2 sequences are SEHNR and FQNEAQ (reference sequence). V dropped 6 bases and J dropped 0; count of bases not matched to a gene: 14. The CDR3 region is CASSQGSSGSPSTDTQYF. The CDR3 DNA is TGTGCCAGCAGTCAAGGGTCAAGCGGGAGCCCTAGCACAGATACGCAGTATTTT.

The chain joins TRBV7-6 to TRBJ2-7, with a possible D match to TRBD2 (7 bases). The CDR3 sequence is 15 residues long. Germline V lookup: CDR1 SGHVS, CDR2 FNYEAQ. Trimming removed 1 base from V and 0 bases from J, with 10 bases in between. CDR3 sequence (DNA): TGTGCCAGCAGCTTAGGGGAGGGGGGCTCCTACGAGCAGTACTTC. Translated: CASSLGEGGSYEQYF.

The V gene is TRBV30, the J gene TRBJ1-1; 11 bases fit TRBD1. This CDR3 spans 14 amino acids. CDR1 is GTSNPN, CDR2 SVGIG, per germline (reference sequence). After removal of 1 base from V and 10 bases from J, the junction contained 8 bases not matched to a gene. The CDR3 DNA reads TGTGCCTGGAGTGCCTCAACCGGGACAGGGGGAGCTTTCTTT. It yields the protein CAWSASTGTGGAFF.

J is TRBJ2-3 and V is TRBV9; 13 positions agree with TRBD2. Germline CDR1 SGDLS, CDR2 YYNGEE. The CDR3 has 17 residues. The trim removed 0 bases at V and 4 bases at J, leaving 5 bases unmatched. The CDR3 is CASSVGTSGSVADTQYF. The CDR3 DNA follows: TGTGCCAGCAGCGTAGGGACTAGCGGGAGTGTGGCAGATACGCAGTATTTT. The entire variable domain, with the rest obtained from reference TRBV9 and TRBJ2-3, is as follows: DSGVTQTPKHLITATGQRVTLRCSPRSGDLSVYWYQQSLDQGLQFLIQYYNGEERAKGNILERFSAQQFPDLHSELNLSSLELGDSALYFCASSVGTSGSVADTQYFGPGTRLTVL.

The chain couples TRBV4-1 to TRBJ2-5; 7 bases match TRBD2. The CDR3 totals 16 residues. The V gene's germline CDR1 is MGHRA and CDR2 YSYEKL. The ends lost 1 base at V and 0 bases at J; junction bases unmatched: 5. CDR3 amino acids: CASSQGSLANQETQYF. CDR3 nucleotides: TGCGCCAGCAGCCAAGGCTCACTAGCGAACCAAGAGACCCAGTACTTC.

This rearrangement joins TRBV9 to TRBJ2-1; 7 nucleotides agree with TRBD2. This CDR3 contains 15 residues. The germline V gene has CDR1 SGDLS and CDR2 YYNGEE. The trim removed 4 bases at V and 8 bases at J, leaving 12 bases unmatched. This chain's CDR3 is CASSLAERGVYEQFF. CDR3 DNA: TGTGCCAGCAGCCTCGCGGAGCGGGGTGTCTATGAGCAGTTCTTC.

This chain uses TRBV9 with TRBJ2-1; TRBD2 agrees at 12 bases. V gave up 0 bases and J gave up 7 bases; unmatched junction bases: 2. Germline V CDR1 and CDR2: SGDLS, YYNGEE. This CDR3 spans 15 amino acids. CDR3 protein: CASSVASGRGNEQFF. The DNA of the CDR3 is TGTGCCAGCAGCGTAGCTAGCGGGAGGGGGAATGAGCAGTTCTTC.

This rearrangement joins TRBV5-1 to TRBJ2-2; 8 bases agree with TRBD2. The length of the CDR3 is 16 residues. The junction had 6 bases not matched to a gene; V was cut back by 4 bases and J by 1 base. Germline values: CDR1 SGHRS, CDR2 YFSETQ. The CDR3 is CASSPLGGVNTGELFF. DNA of the CDR3: TGCGCCAGCAGCCCACTCGGGGGGGTGAACACCGGGGAGCTGTTTTTT. Drawing the rest from reference TRBV5-1 and TRBJ2-2, the complete variable domain is KAGVTQTPRYLIKTRGQQVTLSCSPISGHRSVSWYQQTPGQGLQFLFEYFSETQRNKGNFPGRFSGRQFSNSRSEMNVSTLELGDSALYLCASSPLGGVNTGELFFGEGSRLTVL.

Comment on this clone: Other DNA sequences in the same sample also yield this CDR3. The chain links TRBV5-4 to TRBJ1-2; D might be TRBD1 (5 bases). The CDR3 is made up of 13 amino acids. In germline, CDR1 is SGHNT, CDR2 YYREEE (reference sequence). The ends were cut back, 2 bases at V and 6 bases at J, with 11 bases in the middle. CDR3: CASSLGTGDGYTF. The CDR3 bases are TGTGCCAGCAGCTTAGGTACGGGGGATGGCTACACCTTC.

The CDR3 DNA sequence: TGTGCCAGCAGCCCGAGGACAGGGGAAGCCGGGGAGCTGTTTTTT. Translation gives CASSPRTGEAGELFF. The chain recombines TRBV7-3 with TRBJ2-2; 9 bases are a match to TRBD1. V was clipped by 5 bases and J by 6 bases; unmatched bases: 7. The CDR3 spans 15 residues. Germline V gene lookup returns CDR1 SGHTA and CDR2 FQGTGA.

This clone appeared a few times. The rearrangement uses TRBV6-5 and TRBJ1-2; D perhaps matches TRBD1 (6 bases). V lost 6 bases and J 4 bases, leaving 12 bases between the germline ends. The CDR3 consists of 13 residues. The germline V gene encodes CDR1 MNHEY and CDR2 SVGAGI. CDR3: CASSWGRGYGYTF. The CDR3 DNA follows: TGTGCCAGCAGCTGGGGGCGTGGCTATGGCTACACCTTC.

The genes are TRBV19 and TRBJ1-4; D is undetermined. The V gene lost 3 bases and the J gene lost 6 bases, with 11 bases spanning the gap. The CDR3 is made up of 14 amino acids. Germline V gene lookup returns CDR1 LNHDA and CDR2 SQIVND (reference sequence). The CDR3 sequence: CASSIGGGDEKLFF. DNA of the CDR3: TGTGCCAGTAGTATTGGCGGCGGCGATGAAAAACTGTTTTTT.

The V and J genes are TRBV11-3 and TRBJ2-4; 7 bases line up with TRBD1. In germline, CDR1 is SGHNT, CDR2 YENEEA. The V and J ends lost 1 base and 5 bases, in that order; junction bases with no gene match: 5. The CDR3 runs to 15 residues. In DNA form, the CDR3 reads TGTGCCAGCAGCTTAGCAGGGACAGTAGAAAACATTCAGTACTTC. Translating gives CASSLAGTVENIQYF.

The V gene is TRBV6-5, the J gene TRBJ2-2; D might be TRBD2 (6 bases). This CDR3 region has 14 residues. Trimming left V 6 bases short and J 6 bases short, with 14 bases between. CDR1 is MNHEY, CDR2 SVGAGI, per germline. CDR3 residues: CASRLAPFAGELFF. In nucleotides, the CDR3 is TGTGCCAGCAGACTAGCCCCATTTGCCGGGGAGCTGTTTTTT.

V and J are TRBV7-9 and TRBJ2-1, with 7 bases aligning to TRBD2. There are 14 residues in the CDR3. V was pared by 7 bases and J by 7 bases, with 10 bases of the junction left unmatched. The V gene's germline CDR1 is SEHNR and CDR2 FQNEAQ (reference sequence). The CDR3 region has the DNA TGTGCCAGCACCGCGGGGACTATATATAATGAGCAGTTCTTC. Its protein product is CASTAGTIYNEQFF.

Written as DNA, the CDR3 is TGTGCGCCGAATCTGACTAGCGGGGAATCCTACGAGCAGTACGTC. Translated, it gives CAPNLTSGESYEQYV. V and J are TRBV30 and TRBJ2-7; 11 bases map to TRBD2. The CDR3 is 15 residues long. CDR1 GTSNPN and CDR2 SVGIG come from the germline V gene (reference sequence).

The J gene is TRBJ1-1, the V gene TRBV18; D is undetermined. CDR1 is KGHSH and CDR2 is LQKENI in the germline V gene. The CDR3 consists of 11 residues. V lost 5 bases to trimming and J lost 3 bases, with 4 bases between them. The CDR3 loop is CASSEDTEAFF. The DNA of the CDR3 is TGTGCCAGCTCAGAGGACACTGAAGCTTTCTTT.

This clone was found once. The chain links TRBV6-5 to TRBJ1-1; TRBD1 matches at 9 bases. Germline values: CDR1 MNHEY, CDR2 SVGAGI. The CDR3 has 15 amino acids. V was clipped by 6 bases and J by 0 bases; unmatched bases: 5. Written as DNA, the CDR3 is TGTGCCAGCAGGGACAGGGGAGCCTTGAACACTGAAGCTTTCTTT. Translating gives CASRDRGALNTEAFF.

The chain joins TRBV4-1 to TRBJ2-1; TRBD2 agrees at 7 bases. Trimming cost V 5 bases and J 7 bases; bases outside gene matches: 14. This CDR3 is built from 16 residues. Germline CDR1 MGHRA, CDR2 YSYEKL. The CDR3: CASSTLGLAVGNEQFF. The CDR3 nucleotides read TGCGCCAGCAGCACCCTGGGTCTAGCGGTAGGGAATGAGCAGTTCTTC.

The J gene is TRBJ1-2, the V gene TRBV12-3 or TRBV12-4; D perhaps matches TRBD1 (6 bases). Trimming left V 3 bases short and J 8 bases short, with 13 bases between. This CDR3 region has 13 residues. The CDR3, as DNA: TGTGCCAGCAGTTTCGACAGGTCTTCCGGCTACACCTTC. Translated: CASSFDRSSGYTF.